This entry lists 30 T cell receptor beta chains sequenced from one sample in a study of T cells in Graves' hyperthyroidism and ophthalmopathy (dated 2019 in TCRdb). The method was multiplex PCR. Sequenced on an Illumina HiSeq 2000. Amplification of TCR beta CDR3 regions was carried out from RNA transcripts. The first round of RT-PCR for the TCR CDR3 was performed with the HTBI primer set and the Qiagen OneStep RT-PCR kit. Clones were called with MiXCR by TCRdb after fastp trimmed the public reads at Q25, and only in-frame beta chains were retained. Every entry covers one CDR3 protein and lists the most common genes and DNA from its rows. This sample comprises a few hundred thousand distinct CDR3 sequences, more than 15% of them detected only once. Roughly 7.3% of the sample rests with the top ten. The source material was blood. Receptor source: a woman aged 25 to 45 with Graves' hyperthyroidism.

This sequence joins TRBV7-9 and TRBJ2-7; 8 nucleotides line up with TRBD2. The germline CDR1 and CDR2 sequences are SEHNR and FQNEAQ (reference sequence). The CDR3 loop spans 16 amino acids. The junction had 9 bases not matched to a gene; V was cut back by 4 bases and J by 1 base. The CDR3: CASSSTAGGLSYEQYF. The CDR3 nucleotides are TGTGCCAGCAGCTCAACCGCGGGGGGACTTTCCTACGAGCAGTACTTC.

This clonotype was observed at least ten times. The gene calls are TRBV18 and TRBJ2-7, with D possibly being TRBD1 (6 bases). Trimming left V 8 bases short and J 4 bases short, with 15 bases between. Germline CDR1 and CDR2: KGHSH and LQKENI. This CDR3 is built from 13 residues. CDR3 loop: CASALGQLYEQYF. CDR3 DNA: TGTGCCAGCGCTTTAGGACAGCTATACGAGCAGTACTTC. The whole variable domain, remainder taken from reference TRBV18 and TRBJ2-7, is NAGVMQNPRHLVRRRGQEARLRCSPMKGHSHVYWYRQLPEEGLKFMVYLQKENIIDESGMPKERFSAEFPKEGPSILRIQQVVRGDSAAYFCASALGQLYEQYFGPGTRLTVT.

This clonotype has at least ten counts. V usage is TRBV11-3 and J usage is TRBJ2-2; D may be TRBD1 or TRBD2 (5 bases each). CDR1 SGHNT and CDR2 YENEEA come from the germline V gene. V was pared by 5 bases and J by 6 bases, with 10 bases between. This CDR3 is 13 amino acids long. The CDR3 loop reads CASSTGGSGELFF. The DNA for the CDR3 is TGTGCCAGCAGCACTGGGGGTTCCGGGGAGCTGTTTTTT.

This sequence joins TRBV19 and TRBJ1-6, with unresolved D. The V gene's germline CDR1 is LNHDA and CDR2 SQIVND (reference sequence). Trimming pared 8 bases from V and 9 bases from J, leaving 23 bases between. CDR3 length: 16 residues. CDR3 region: CASGSITAGRASPLHF. CDR3 sequence (DNA): TGTGCCAGTGGTAGTATAACGGCCGGGAGGGCTTCACCCCTCCACTTT.

On this clonotype: Being one base from a much bigger clone, this may be a read error. The chain is built from TRBV28 and TRBJ2-7; no clear D gene. Trimming took 2 bases from V and 3 from J, leaving 14 bases between them. Germline lookup yields CDR1 MDHEN and CDR2 SYDVKM. This CDR3 is 15 amino acids long. CDR3 sequence: CASSLTGEFNYEQYF. The CDR3 DNA sequence: TGTGCCAGCAGTTTAACTGGAGAGTTTAACTACGAGCAGTACTTC.

This rearrangement joins TRBV7-3 to TRBJ2-2, with TRBD2 matching over 8 bases. Trimming removed 2 bases from V and 6 bases from J; junction bases left unmatched: 5. The CDR3 spans 15 residues. Germline CDR1 SGHTA, CDR2 FQGTGA. CDR3 coding DNA: TGTGCCAGCAGCTTATTACAAGCGGGAGCCGGGGAGCTGTTTTTT. Amino acid sequence: CASSLLQAGAGELFF.

At least ten counts were recorded for this clonotype. The CDR3 DNA follows: TGTGCCAGCAGCCCTTACGGAGTTATAGGGGGCTACACCTTC. It codes for CASSPYGVIGGYTF. This rearrangement joins TRBV3-1 to TRBJ1-2, with D unclear. The CDR3 sequence is 14 residues long. Trimming cost V 4 bases and J 8 bases, with 17 bases left between them. Germline V gives CDR1 LGHDT, CDR2 YNNKEL (reference sequence).

The chain recombines TRBV28 with TRBJ2-2; 8 bases fit TRBD2. The germline gives CDR1 MDHEN, CDR2 SYDVKM. Trimming took 5 bases from V and 1 from J; bases not matched to a gene: 12. This CDR3 spans 18 amino acids. This chain's CDR3 is CASSGLSGSYWNTGELFF. As DNA, the CDR3 is TGTGCCAGCAGTGGACTAAGCGGGAGTTACTGGAACACCGGGGAGCTGTTTTTT.

The chain joins TRBV20-1 to TRBJ1-6; 7 nucleotides match TRBD1. In germline, CDR1 is DFQATT, CDR2 SNEGSKA (reference sequence). V dropped 4 bases and J dropped 0; count of bases not matched to a gene: 6. The CDR3 consists of 16 residues. CDR3 DNA sequence: TGCAGTGCTACGAACAGGGGAAGCTCCTATAATTCACCCCTCCACTTT. Amino acids: CSATNRGSSYNSPLHF.

In the case of this clonotype: A much more abundant neighbour one base away suggests this may be a read error. This rearrangement joins TRBV6-1 to TRBJ1-1, with 7 bases lining up with TRBD1. The CDR3 length is 15 residues. The V gene's germline CDR1 is MNHNS and CDR2 SASEGT. CDR3 in amino acids: CASSVSGGGNAEAFF. For the CDR3, the DNA is TGTGCCAGCAGTGTATCAGGGGGGGGGAACGCTGAAGCTTTCTTT.

This clonotype was picked up a small number of times. CDR3 region: CASSRGGSPLHF. Here the CDR3 DNA reads TGTGCCAGTAGTCGCGGGGGTTCACCCCTCCACTTT. The chain couples TRBV19 to TRBJ1-6; D is possibly TRBD1 (5 bases). Trimming stripped 5 bases from V and 9 bases from J, with 8 bases between. CDR3 length: 12 residues. Germline CDR1 is LNHDA and CDR2 is SQIVND (reference sequence).

This clonotype was seen a handful of times. In this CDR3 the conserved last residue, phenylalanine or tryptophan, is missing, so a read error is likely. V usage is TRBV20-1 and J usage is TRBJ1-1; perhaps TRBD1 as D (6 bases). CDR1 is DFQATT and CDR2 is SNEGSKA in the germline V gene (reference sequence). The CDR3 has 14 residues. Trimming pared 0 bases from V and 0 bases from J, leaving 8 bases between. As DNA, the CDR3 is TGCAGTGCTAGAGACCAGGGGTTGAACACTGAAGCTTTCTTG. Its translation: CSARDQGLNTEAFL.

This CDR3 is CASSQGFSYGYTF. The CDR3 nucleotides read TGCGCCAGCAGCCAAGGGTTCAGCTATGGCTACACCTTC. V and J are TRBV4-1 and TRBJ1-2; no firm D call. The CDR3 has 13 residues. CDR1 MGHRA and CDR2 YSYEKL come from the germline V gene. Trimming pared 1 base from V and 4 bases from J, leaving 7 bases between.

Concerning this clonotype: A much bigger clone sits one base away, suggesting this may be a read error. The CDR3 does not end in the conserved phenylalanine or tryptophan, so this is likely a read error. This rearrangement joins TRBV7-2 to TRBJ2-5; 11 nucleotides match TRBD2. The CDR3 runs 18 residues. Germline values: CDR1 SGHTA, CDR2 FQGNSA. Losses at the gene ends were 0 bases for V and 3 bases for J; bases not matched to a gene: 9. The CDR3 reads CASSLASGRAQGKETQYL. CDR3 bases: TGTGCCAGCAGCTTAGCTAGCGGGAGGGCCCAAGGAAAAGAGACCCAGTACCTC.

V and J are TRBV5-4 and TRBJ2-1, with 9 bases lining up with TRBD1. V dropped 4 bases and J dropped 7; count of bases not matched to a gene: 6. The germline gives CDR1 SGHNT, CDR2 YYREEE (reference sequence). The CDR3 is 14 residues long. The CDR3 reads CASSRRDRVNEQFF. CDR3 coding DNA: TGTGCCAGCAGCCGCCGGGACAGGGTAAATGAGCAGTTCTTC.

This clonotype was picked up one time. The chain couples TRBV11-1 to TRBJ1-5, with D possibly matching TRBD1 (6 bases). The CDR3 is made up of 15 amino acids. Trimming removed 2 bases at V and 1 base at J, with 9 bases between. CDR1 is SGHAT, CDR2 FQDESV, per germline (reference sequence). The CDR3 DNA reads TGTGCCAGCAGCTTATGGGGGGGCAGCAATCAGCCCCAGCATTTT. Translation gives CASSLWGGSNQPQHF.

This chain connects TRBV5-8 to TRBJ1-1; 7 nucleotides match TRBD1. Trimming at V came to 4 bases and at J to 0 bases, leaving 12 bases not matched to a gene. Germline V gene lookup returns CDR1 SGHTS and CDR2 YDEGEE. The length of the CDR3 is 17 residues. The CDR3: CASSHRGSGFLNTEAFF. As DNA, the CDR3 is TGTGCCAGCAGCCACAGGGGCAGCGGATTTTTGAACACTGAAGCTTTCTTT. The full variable domain, with the rest looked up from reference TRBV5-8 and TRBJ1-1, is EAGVTQSPTHLIKTRGQQATLRCSPISGHTSVYWYQQALGLGLQFLLWYDEGEERNRGNFPPRFSGRQFPNYSSELNVNALELEDSALYLCASSHRGSGFLNTEAFFGQGTRLTVV.

In this sample, this clonotype turned up a few times. The chain combines TRBV3-1 with TRBJ1-2; a possible D gene is TRBD1 (5 bases). Looked up from germline, CDR1 is LGHDT and CDR2 is YNNKEL (reference sequence). Trimming took off 4 bases at V and 7 bases at J, with 13 bases between the two ends. The CDR3 spans 13 residues. The chain's CDR3 is CASSLPPGLGYTF. The CDR3 DNA reads TGTGCCAGCAGCCTACCGCCGGGACTTGGCTACACCTTC.

At least ten counts were recorded for this clonotype. The CDR3 sequence: CASSQVPSGTSTTDTQYF. The CDR3 coding sequence is TGTGCCAGCAGCCAAGTCCCGTCGGGGACTAGCACAACGGATACGCAGTATTTT. The V call is TRBV3-2, the J call TRBJ2-3; the table calls TRBD1, which could not be checked here. TRBV3-2 constitutes a pseudogene. This CDR3 is 18 amino acids long.

This clonotype was seen only a few times. This rearrangement joins TRBV5-6 to TRBJ2-7; the D is unclear. Between the trimmed V and J ends, which lost 0 bases and 4 bases, there was a span of 11 bases. CDR1 is SGHDT, CDR2 YYEEEE, per germline. This CDR3 spans 14 amino acids. The CDR3 loop is CASSLAGPQYEQYF. The DNA for the CDR3 is TGTGCCAGCAGCTTGGCTGGGCCTCAGTACGAGCAGTACTTC.

This clonotype was counted ten times or more. This sequence joins TRBV7-9 and TRBJ2-7, with 8 positions matching TRBD2. Germline V gene lookup returns CDR1 SEHNR and CDR2 FQNEAQ (reference sequence). This CDR3 is built from 16 residues. V gave up 4 bases and J gave up 5 bases; unmatched junction bases: 13. CDR3 DNA: TGTGCCAGCAGCTCCGAGCCGGGACTAGAGGCACACGAGCAGTACTTC. It codes for CASSSEPGLEAHEQYF.

The chain links TRBV6-1 to TRBJ1-5, with 7 bases lining up with TRBD1. The CDR3 has 15 amino acids. Germline V gives CDR1 MNHNS, CDR2 SASEGT. The V gene end was trimmed by 6 bases and the J gene end by 1 base; junction bases not matched to a gene: 6. The CDR3 sequence: CASRRQGRSNQPQHF. CDR3 in DNA: TGTGCCAGCAGGCGACAGGGCCGGAGCAATCAGCCCCAGCATTTT.

This clonotype was picked up many times. This chain connects TRBV28 to TRBJ2-1, with 8 bases aligning to TRBD2. This CDR3 is 15 amino acids long. Germline CDR1 and CDR2: MDHEN and SYDVKM. Trimming cost V 3 bases and J 8 bases; bases outside gene matches: 9. CDR3 loop: CASSLSGSLLDEQFF. The CDR3, as DNA: TGTGCCAGCAGTTTGAGCGGGAGTCTGTTAGATGAGCAGTTCTTC.

This clonotype has more than one count but fewer than ten. This may arise from a read error, as a much more abundant clone is one base away. The chain employs TRBV6-1 and TRBJ2-7; the D gene could be TRBD1 or TRBD2 (5 bases each). CDR1 and CDR2 from the germline V gene are MNHNS and SASEGT. The CDR3 totals 15 residues. DNA of the CDR3: TGTGCCAGCAGTGAAGGTCGGCCAGGGAGTGACGAGCGGTACTTC. This gives the protein CASSEGRPGSDERYF.

This clonotype came up many times. The rearrangement links TRBV2 to TRBJ1-2, with D uncertain. The germline V gene encodes CDR1 SNHLY and CDR2 FYNNEI. V lost 3 bases and J lost 6, with 17 bases in between. This CDR3 contains 15 residues. CDR3: CASSDPGRITDGYTF. The CDR3 DNA reads TGTGCCAGCAGTGATCCCGGACGGATAACTGATGGCTACACCTTC.

The sample holds many counts of this clonotype. V is TRBV3-1 and J is TRBJ2-2; no clear D gene. V dropped 1 base and J dropped 6 bases, with 9 bases sitting between them. The length of the CDR3 is 14 residues. Germline assignment: CDR1 LGHDT and CDR2 YNNKEL (reference sequence). The CDR3 reads CASSQALEAGELFF. As DNA, the CDR3 is TGTGCCAGCAGCCAAGCGTTAGAGGCCGGGGAGCTGTTTTTT.

This clonotype came up once. The CDR3 end shows no conserved phenylalanine or tryptophan, and so a read error is likely. The gene calls are TRBV12-3 or TRBV12-4 and TRBJ2-2; TRBD2 is a possible D gene (5 bases). The length of the CDR3 is 14 residues. V lost 3 bases and J 3 bases, leaving 8 bases between the germline ends. This CDR3 reads CASSFGSDTGELFS. DNA for the CDR3: TGTGCCAGCAGTTTTGGGAGCGACACCGGGGAGCTGTTTTCT.

This chain joins TRBV5-1 and TRBJ2-3, with 10 nucleotides matching TRBD2. Germline V gene sequence: CDR1 SGHRS, CDR2 YFSETQ. This CDR3 region has 17 residues. V lost 4 bases to trimming and J lost 1 base; unmatched junction nucleotides: 9. The DNA of the CDR3 is TGCGCCAGCAGCCGTATTCAAGGGACTAGCGGCACAGATACGCAGTATTTT. It yields the protein CASSRIQGTSGTDTQYF.

The V call is TRBV27, the J call TRBJ2-7; 7 positions match TRBD1. The CDR3 is 14 residues long. Per germline, CDR1 MNHEY and CDR2 SMNVEV (reference sequence). J was trimmed by 3 bases and V by 4 bases; bases with no gene match: 6. The CDR3: CASSWGQTVYEQYF. CDR3 nucleotides: TGTGCCAGCAGTTGGGGACAGACGGTCTACGAGCAGTACTTC.

This clonotype was picked up many times. This chain uses TRBV11-2 with TRBJ2-7; 9 positions agree with TRBD1. The J segment lost 3 bases and the V segment lost 3 bases, leaving 9 bases of the junction unmatched. This CDR3 has 16 amino acids. CDR1 is SGHAT and CDR2 is FQNNGV in the germline V gene. The CDR3 reads CASSFYSGTGFYEQYF. For the CDR3, the DNA is TGTGCCAGCAGCTTTTATTCGGGGACAGGGTTCTACGAGCAGTACTTC.